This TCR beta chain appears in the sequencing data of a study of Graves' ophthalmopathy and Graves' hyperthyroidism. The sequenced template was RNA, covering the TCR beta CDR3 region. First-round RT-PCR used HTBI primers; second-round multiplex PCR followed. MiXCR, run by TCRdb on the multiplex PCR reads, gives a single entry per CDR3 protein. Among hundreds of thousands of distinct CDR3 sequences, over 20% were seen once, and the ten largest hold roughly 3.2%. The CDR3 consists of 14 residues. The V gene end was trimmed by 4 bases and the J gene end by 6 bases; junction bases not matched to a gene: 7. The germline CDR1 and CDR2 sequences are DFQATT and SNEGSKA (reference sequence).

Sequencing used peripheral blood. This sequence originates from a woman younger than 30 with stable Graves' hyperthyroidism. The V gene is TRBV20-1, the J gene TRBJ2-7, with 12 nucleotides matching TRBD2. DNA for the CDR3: TGCAGTGCTATAAGACTAGCGGGAGTTGGCGAGCAGTACTTC. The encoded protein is CSAIRLAGVGEQYF.